Below, one T cell receptor (beta chain) is given with its context. Antigen specificity is unknown. The CDR3 covers 12 residues. Trimming took off 1 base at V and 1 base at J, with 4 bases between the two ends. Looked up from germline, CDR1 is SQVTM and CDR2 is ANQGSEA. Method: immunoSEQ multiplex PCR; TCRdb's copy keeps in-frame clones and lacks some. This sample yields 130,000 or so clones, of which more than 65% are seen a single time; 27% belongs to the top ten. The source of the sample is a study of T cell responses to AZD1222 COVID-19 vaccine. Findings and caveats of the study: Distributed over spike, vaccine-associated CD4 TCRs predominated at 160-218 and 743-854.

This chain connects TRBV29-1 to TRBJ1-2, with D unresolved. The TCR was taken from an adult who received the AZD1222 COVID-19 vaccine. This sample comprised peripheral blood, obtained 28 days after the second AZD1222 dose. CDR3 residues: CSVEGDNYGYTF. CDR3 sequence (DNA): TGCAGCGTTGAAGGGGATAACTATGGCTACACCTTC.